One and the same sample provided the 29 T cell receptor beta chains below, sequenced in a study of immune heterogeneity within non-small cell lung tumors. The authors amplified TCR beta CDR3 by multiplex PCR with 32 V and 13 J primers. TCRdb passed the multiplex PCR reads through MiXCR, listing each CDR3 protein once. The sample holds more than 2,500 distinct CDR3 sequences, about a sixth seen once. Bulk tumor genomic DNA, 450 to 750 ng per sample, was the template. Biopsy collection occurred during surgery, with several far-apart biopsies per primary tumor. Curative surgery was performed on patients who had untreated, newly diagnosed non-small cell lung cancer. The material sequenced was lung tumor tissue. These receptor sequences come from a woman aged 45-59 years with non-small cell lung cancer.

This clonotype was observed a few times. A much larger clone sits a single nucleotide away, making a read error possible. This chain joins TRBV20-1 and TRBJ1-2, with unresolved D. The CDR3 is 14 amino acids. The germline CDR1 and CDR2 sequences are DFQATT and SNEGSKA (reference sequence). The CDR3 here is CSSSYSGVNYGYTF. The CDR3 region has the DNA TGCAGTTCTAGTTACAGCGGGGTTAACTATGGCTACACCTTC.

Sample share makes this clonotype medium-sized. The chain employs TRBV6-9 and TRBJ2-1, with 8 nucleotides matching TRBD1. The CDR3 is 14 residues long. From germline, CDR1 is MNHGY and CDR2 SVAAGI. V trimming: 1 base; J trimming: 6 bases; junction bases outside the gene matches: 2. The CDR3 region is CASSYWGQVNEQFF. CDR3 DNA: TGTGCCAGCAGTTATTGGGGACAGGTCAATGAGCAGTTCTTC.

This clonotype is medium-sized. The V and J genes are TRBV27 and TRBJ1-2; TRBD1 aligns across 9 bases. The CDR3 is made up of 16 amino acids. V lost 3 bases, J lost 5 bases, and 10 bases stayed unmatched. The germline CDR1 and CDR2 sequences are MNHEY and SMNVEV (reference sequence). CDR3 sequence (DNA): TGTGCCAGCAGTTTTAGCGGGACAGGGAGGGGGTATGGCTACACCTTC. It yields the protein CASSFSGTGRGYGYTF.

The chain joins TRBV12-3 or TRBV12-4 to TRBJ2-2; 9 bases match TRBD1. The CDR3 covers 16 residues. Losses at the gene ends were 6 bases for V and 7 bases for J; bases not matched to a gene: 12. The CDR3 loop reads CASRGPGQGTGGELFF. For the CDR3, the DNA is TGTGCCAGCAGGGGACCGGGACAGGGTACGGGCGGGGAGCTGTTTTTT.

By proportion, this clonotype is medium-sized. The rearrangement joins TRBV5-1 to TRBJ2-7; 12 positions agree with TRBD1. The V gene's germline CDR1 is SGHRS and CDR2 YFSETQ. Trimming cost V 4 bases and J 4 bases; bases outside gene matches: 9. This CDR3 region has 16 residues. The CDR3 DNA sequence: TGCGCCAGCAGCGACGAGGGACAGGGGGCGGGGTACGAGCAGTACTTC. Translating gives CASSDEGQGAGYEQYF.

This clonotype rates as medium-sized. Here the CDR3 DNA reads TGTGCCAGCAGTGTGTCGGAATATGGCTACACCTTC. This gives the protein CASSVSEYGYTF. J is TRBJ1-2 and V is TRBV6-1; D uncertain. Germline assignment: CDR1 MNHNS and CDR2 SASEGT. The CDR3 is made up of 12 amino acids. The V gene lost 4 bases and the J gene lost 5 bases, with 8 bases spanning the gap.

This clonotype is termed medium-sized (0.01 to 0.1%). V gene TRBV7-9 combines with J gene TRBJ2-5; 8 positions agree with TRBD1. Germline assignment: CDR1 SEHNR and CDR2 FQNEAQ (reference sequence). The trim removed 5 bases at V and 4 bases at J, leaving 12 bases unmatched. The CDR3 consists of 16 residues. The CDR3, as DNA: TGTGCCAGCAGCCGCGATCAGGGGGCTCAGCGAGAGACCCAGTACTTC. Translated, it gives CASSRDQGAQRETQYF.

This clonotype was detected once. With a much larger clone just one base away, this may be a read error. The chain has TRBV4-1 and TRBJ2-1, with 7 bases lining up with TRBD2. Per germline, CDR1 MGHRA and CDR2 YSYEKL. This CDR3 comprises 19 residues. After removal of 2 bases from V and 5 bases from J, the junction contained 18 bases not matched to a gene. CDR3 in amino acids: CASSQIDGIAGSSHNEQFF. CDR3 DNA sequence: TGCGCCAGCAGCCAAATCGACGGAATAGCGGGTTCTTCCCACAATGAGCAGTTCTTC.

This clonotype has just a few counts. CDR3 amino acids: CAISDGQKNIQYF. The CDR3 coding sequence is TGTGCCATCAGTGATGGGCAGAAAAACATTCAGTACTTC. The chain employs TRBV10-3 and TRBJ2-4; D gene uncertain. Trimming pared 3 bases from V and 4 bases from J, leaving 7 bases between. The CDR3 length is 13 residues. Germline V lookup: CDR1 ENHRY, CDR2 SYGVKD.

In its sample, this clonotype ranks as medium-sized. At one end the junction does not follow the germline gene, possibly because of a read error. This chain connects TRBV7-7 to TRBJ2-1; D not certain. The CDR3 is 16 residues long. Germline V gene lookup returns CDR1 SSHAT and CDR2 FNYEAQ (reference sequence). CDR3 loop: CASSLTAASSYNEQFF. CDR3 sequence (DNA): TGTGCTAGCAGCTTAACCGCAGCGAGCTCCTACAATGAGCAGTTCTTC.

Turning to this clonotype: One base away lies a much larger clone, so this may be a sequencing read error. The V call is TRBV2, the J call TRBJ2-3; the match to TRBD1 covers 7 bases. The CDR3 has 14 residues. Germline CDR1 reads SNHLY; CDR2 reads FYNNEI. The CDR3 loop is CASSEVAGGDTKYF. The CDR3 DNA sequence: TGTGCCAGCAGTGAAGTGGCAGGGGGAGATACGAAGTATTTT. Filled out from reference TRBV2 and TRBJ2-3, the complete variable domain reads EPEVTQTPSHQVTQMGQEVILRCVPISNHLYFYWYRQILGQKVEFLVSFYNNEISEKSEIFDDQFSVERPDGSNFTLKIRSTKLEDSAMYFCASSEVAGGDTKYFGPGTRLTVL.

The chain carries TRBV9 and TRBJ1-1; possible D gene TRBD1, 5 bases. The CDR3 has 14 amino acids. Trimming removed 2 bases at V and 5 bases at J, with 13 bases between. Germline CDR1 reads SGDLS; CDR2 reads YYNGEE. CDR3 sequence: CASSVDIGRTEAFF. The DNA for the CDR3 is TGTGCCAGCAGCGTGGACATAGGGAGAACTGAAGCTTTCTTT.

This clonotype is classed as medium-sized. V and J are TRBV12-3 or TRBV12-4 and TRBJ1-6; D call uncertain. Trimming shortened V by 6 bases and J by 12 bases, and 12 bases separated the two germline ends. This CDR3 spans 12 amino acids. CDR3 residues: CASSPEVGPLHF. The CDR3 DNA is TGTGCCAGCAGCCCAGAGGTAGGACCCCTCCACTTT.

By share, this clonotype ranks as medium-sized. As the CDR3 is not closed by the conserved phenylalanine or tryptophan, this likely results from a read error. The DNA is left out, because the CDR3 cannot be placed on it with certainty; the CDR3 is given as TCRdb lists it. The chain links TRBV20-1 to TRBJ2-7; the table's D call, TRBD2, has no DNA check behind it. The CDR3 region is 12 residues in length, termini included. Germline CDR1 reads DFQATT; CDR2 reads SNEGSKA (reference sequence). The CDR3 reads CSAEPGLAGAAL.

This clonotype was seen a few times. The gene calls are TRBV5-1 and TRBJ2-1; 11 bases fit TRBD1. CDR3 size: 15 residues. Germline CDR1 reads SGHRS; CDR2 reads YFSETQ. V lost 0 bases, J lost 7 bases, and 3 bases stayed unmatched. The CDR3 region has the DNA TGCGCCAGCAGCTTGGAGGGGACAGGGGGGAATGAGCAGTTCTTC. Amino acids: CASSLEGTGGNEQFF.

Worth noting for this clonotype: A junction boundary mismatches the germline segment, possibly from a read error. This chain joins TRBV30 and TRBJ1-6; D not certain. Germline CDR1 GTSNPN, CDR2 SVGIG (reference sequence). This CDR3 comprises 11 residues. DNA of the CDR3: TGTGCCGCAGGAGGGCTTTCACCCCTCCGCTTT. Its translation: CAAGGLSPLRF.

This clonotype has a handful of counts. The CDR3 here is CSARVGGTEAFF. The CDR3, as DNA: TGCAGCGCTCGGGTCGGAGGCACTGAAGCTTTCTTT. The gene calls are TRBV29-1 and TRBJ1-1; D is unclear. Germline CDR1 reads SQVTM; CDR2 reads ANQGSEA. Trimming left V 7 bases short and J 4 bases short, with 13 bases between. This CDR3 is 12 amino acids long.

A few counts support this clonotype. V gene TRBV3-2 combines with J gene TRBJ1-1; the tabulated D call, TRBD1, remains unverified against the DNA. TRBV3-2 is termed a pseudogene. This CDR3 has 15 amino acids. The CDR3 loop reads CASSPQSDRLTEAFF. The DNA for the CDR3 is TGTGCCAGCAGCCCCCAATCGGACAGGCTCACTGAAGCTTTCTTT.

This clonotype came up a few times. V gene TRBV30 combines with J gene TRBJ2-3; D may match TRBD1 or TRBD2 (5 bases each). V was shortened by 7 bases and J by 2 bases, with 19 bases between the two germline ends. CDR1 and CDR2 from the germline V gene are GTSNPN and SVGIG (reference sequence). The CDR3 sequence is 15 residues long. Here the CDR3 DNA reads TGTGCCTCTCAATCAGGGACCTCTGTCACAGATACGCAGTATTTT. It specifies CASQSGTSVTDTQYF.

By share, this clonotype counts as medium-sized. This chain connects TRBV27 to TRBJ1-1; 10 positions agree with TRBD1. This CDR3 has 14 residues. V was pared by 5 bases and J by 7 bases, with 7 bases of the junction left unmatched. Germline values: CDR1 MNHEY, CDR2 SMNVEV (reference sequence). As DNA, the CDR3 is TGTGCCAGCAGTAGCACGCGGACAGGGGGTGAAGCTTTCTTT. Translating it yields CASSSTRTGGEAFF.

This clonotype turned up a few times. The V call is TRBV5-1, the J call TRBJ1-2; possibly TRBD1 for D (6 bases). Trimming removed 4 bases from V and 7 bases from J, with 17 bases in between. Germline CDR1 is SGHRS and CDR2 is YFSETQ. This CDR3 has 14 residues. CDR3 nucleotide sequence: TGCGCCAGCAGCGACGTTGCAGGGGCGGGTGGCTACACCTTC. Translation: CASSDVAGAGGYTF.

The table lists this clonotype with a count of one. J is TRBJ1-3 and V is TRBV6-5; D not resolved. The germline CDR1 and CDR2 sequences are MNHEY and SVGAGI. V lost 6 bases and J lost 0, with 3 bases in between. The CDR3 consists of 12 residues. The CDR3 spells CASSNSGNTIYF. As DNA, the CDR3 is TGTGCCAGCAGCAACTCTGGAAACACCATATATTTT.

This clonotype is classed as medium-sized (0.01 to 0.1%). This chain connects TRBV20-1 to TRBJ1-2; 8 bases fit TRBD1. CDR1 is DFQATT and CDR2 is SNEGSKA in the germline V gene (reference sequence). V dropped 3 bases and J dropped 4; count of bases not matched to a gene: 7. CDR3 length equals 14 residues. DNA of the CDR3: TGCAGTGCTAGTCAAGACAGGGGATCCTATGGCTACACCTTC. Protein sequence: CSASQDRGSYGYTF.

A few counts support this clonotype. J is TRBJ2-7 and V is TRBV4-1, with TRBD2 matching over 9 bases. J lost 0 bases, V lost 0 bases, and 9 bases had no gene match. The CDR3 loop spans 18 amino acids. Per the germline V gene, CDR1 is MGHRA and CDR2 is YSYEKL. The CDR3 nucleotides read TGCGCCAGCAGCCAAGACCACCCTAGCGGGGCGGACTCCTACGAGCAGTACTTC. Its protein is CASSQDHPSGADSYEQYF.

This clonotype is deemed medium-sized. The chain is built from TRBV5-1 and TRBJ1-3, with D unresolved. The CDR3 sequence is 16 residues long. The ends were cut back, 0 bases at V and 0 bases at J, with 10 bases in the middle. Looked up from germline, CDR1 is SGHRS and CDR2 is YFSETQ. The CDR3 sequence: CASSLAHGFSGNTIYF. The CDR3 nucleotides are TGCGCCAGCAGCTTGGCACACGGATTCTCTGGAAACACCATATATTTT.

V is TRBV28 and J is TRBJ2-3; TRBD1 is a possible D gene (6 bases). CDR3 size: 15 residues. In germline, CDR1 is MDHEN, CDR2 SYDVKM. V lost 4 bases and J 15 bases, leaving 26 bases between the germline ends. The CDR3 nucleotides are TGTGCCAGCAGTTCCCCCCCCCGGGACAACTGCCTTAGTTATTTT. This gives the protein CASSSPPRDNCLSYF.

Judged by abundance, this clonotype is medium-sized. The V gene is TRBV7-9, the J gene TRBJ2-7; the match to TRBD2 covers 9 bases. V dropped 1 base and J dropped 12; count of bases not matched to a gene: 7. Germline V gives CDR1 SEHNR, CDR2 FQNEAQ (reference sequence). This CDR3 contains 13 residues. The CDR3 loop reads CASSLDRAGGRYF. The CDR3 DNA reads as TGTGCCAGCAGCTTAGACCGAGCGGGAGGTCGGTACTTC.

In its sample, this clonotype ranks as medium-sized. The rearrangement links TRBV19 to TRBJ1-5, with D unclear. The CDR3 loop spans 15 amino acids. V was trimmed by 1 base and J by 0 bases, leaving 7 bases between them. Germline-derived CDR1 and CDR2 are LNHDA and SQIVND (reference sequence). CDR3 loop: CASSIAEASNQPQHF. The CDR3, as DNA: TGTGCCAGTAGTATAGCTGAGGCTAGCAATCAGCCCCAGCATTTT. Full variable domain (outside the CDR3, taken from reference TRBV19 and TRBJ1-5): DGGITQSPKYLFRKEGQNVTLSCEQNLNHDAMYWYRQDPGQGLRLIYYSQIVNDFQKGDIAEGYSVSREKKESFPLTVTSAQKNPTAFYLCASSIAEASNQPQHFGDGTRLSIL.

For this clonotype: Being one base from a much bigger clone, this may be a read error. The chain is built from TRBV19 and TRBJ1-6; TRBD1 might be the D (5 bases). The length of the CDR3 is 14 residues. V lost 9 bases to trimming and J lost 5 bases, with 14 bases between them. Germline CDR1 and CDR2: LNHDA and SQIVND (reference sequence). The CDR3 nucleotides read TGTGCCAGCAGCGGGGGTCTCGATAATTCACCCCTCCACTTT. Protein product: CASSGGLDNSPLHF.